The entry below gives a single TCR beta chain sequence along with its context. The V and J ends lost 4 bases and 0 bases respectively, with 7 bases between them. This CDR3 is built from 13 residues. CDR1 SGHRS and CDR2 YFSETQ come from the germline V gene. This sample is drawn from a study of blood T cell repertoires in COVID-19. TCRdb's table, derived via immunoSEQ multiplex PCR, lists solely in-frame clones and lacks some. The data show a few hundred thousand clones, about 79% seen once. This clonotype originated in a woman aged 60-70 years who had recovered from COVID-19. The material sequenced was PBMCs or T cells enriched from blood (not recorded which). The chain couples TRBV5-1 to TRBJ1-1; D gene uncertain. For the CDR3, the DNA is TGCGCCAGCAGCCGGGAAATGAACACTGAAGCTTTCTTT. Translated: CASSREMNTEAFF.